Below are 7 T cell receptor beta chains sequenced from a single sample in a study of T cell responses to AZD1222 COVID-19 vaccine. TCRdb's table, derived via immunoSEQ multiplex PCR, lists solely in-frame clones and lacks some. The sample contains 110,000 to 150,000 clones, 89% of which appear only once. The sample in question was peripheral blood, obtained on day 0 of AZD1222 vaccination. These receptors all stem from an adult in good health.

The V gene is TRBV19, the J gene TRBJ1-2; D gene unclear. The CDR3 consists of 11 residues. V lost 3 bases and J lost 8, with 7 bases in between. CDR1 is LNHDA, CDR2 SQIVND, per germline (reference sequence). CDR3 sequence: CASSMGAGYTF. The DNA for the CDR3 is TGTGCCAGTAGTATGGGTGCGGGCTACACCTTC.

The chain employs TRBV9 and TRBJ2-1; TRBD2 agrees at 8 bases. CDR3 length: 16 residues. J was trimmed by 5 bases and V by 3 bases; bases with no gene match: 10. Germline V CDR1 and CDR2: SGDLS, YYNGEE. The CDR3 coding sequence is TGTGCCAGCAGCGGATGGGGCGGGGGGATCCACAATGAGCAGTTCTTC. The encoded protein is CASSGWGGGIHNEQFF.

The gene calls are TRBV7-2 and TRBJ1-5; D possibly corresponds to TRBD1 (5 bases). The CDR3 length is 14 residues. Per germline, CDR1 SGHTA and CDR2 FQGNSA. Trimming removed 1 base at V and 4 bases at J, with 8 bases between. As DNA, the CDR3 is TGTGCCAGCAGCTTAGGGACACTTAATCAGCCCCAGCATTTT. Residues: CASSLGTLNQPQHF.

The chain uses TRBV13 and TRBJ2-1; 8 bases map to TRBD2. This CDR3 has 15 amino acids. V shed 5 bases, J shed 5 bases, and the junction held 8 bases outside the gene matches. CDR1 PRHDT and CDR2 FYEKMQ come from the germline V gene (reference sequence). Written as DNA, the CDR3 is TGTGCCAGCAGCCAAAGCGGGAGTATGCACAATGAGCAGTTCTTC. This sequence encodes CASSQSGSMHNEQFF.

The chain joins TRBV2 to TRBJ2-7; 7 nucleotides match TRBD1. The germline CDR1 and CDR2 sequences are SNHLY and FYNNEI. Trimming took 7 bases from V and 3 from J; bases not matched to a gene: 18. The CDR3 spans 17 residues. The CDR3 nucleotides are TGTGCCAGCACCCACGGCCGGAGGACAGGAGTGTTCTACGAGCAGTACTTC. It encodes CASTHGRRTGVFYEQYF.

This clone appeared once. The chain uses TRBV2 and TRBJ1-1, with D perhaps matching TRBD1 (6 bases). CDR1 and CDR2 from the germline V gene are SNHLY and FYNNEI. The V end lost 4 bases, the J end lost 10 bases, and 25 bases lay between the germline ends. The CDR3 covers 16 residues. The CDR3 sequence: CASSATSTGLGAGAFF. The CDR3 coding sequence is TGTGCCAGCAGTGCAACTTCTACAGGGCTTGGCGCTGGAGCTTTCTTT.

This clone was found a few times. The chain combines TRBV7-9 with TRBJ2-3, with D unclear. CDR1 is SEHNR, CDR2 FQNEAQ, per germline (reference sequence). With 7 bases removed from V and 10 bases from J, the gap between germline ends came to 15 bases. The CDR3 consists of 12 residues. The CDR3 sequence is CASTLPPSPQYF. CDR3 nucleotide sequence: TGTGCCAGCACCCTACCTCCAAGTCCGCAGTATTTT.